Included here is one TCR beta chain sequence, with context. This clonotype showed up just a few times. Its antigen remains unidentified. No much larger clonotype is one base removed from it; base qualities were not supplied. In the paper's terms, the time point label means: patch test 1, 2 weeks after DPC sensitization. The treatment or condition label, as the study defines it: therapeutic diphenylcyclopropenone sensitization with weekly scalp DPC. Blood at each patch-test visit was drawn before the patch test was applied. To be eligible, patients had to be aged 18 to 70, diagnosed with alopecia and judged suitable for DPC therapy, while pregnant patients were excluded. Total RNA was extracted from unfractionated whole blood collected in Tempus Blood RNA tubes. The junction shows trimming of 0 bases on V and 0 bases on J, plus 15 bases between the germline ends. Sequences MNHEY (CDR1) and SVGAGI (CDR2) are obtained from the germline V gene. The cysteine opens and the phenylalanine closes a CDR3 of 17 amino acids. Of all the DNA, just the CDR3 is kept, 51 bases in frame from base 1.

The data are from a study of human T cells and chemical hapten exposure (dated by TCRdb to the early 2020s). As for the study more broadly: For sensitization, 2% DPC in acetone was applied to a 2 cm by 2 cm area of upper inner arm skin. The patient cohort, mostly female, included alopecia areata with under or over 50% scalp involvement, alopecia totalis and alopecia universalis. Throughout the study period of roughly 24 weeks, patients also received therapeutic DPC doses to the scalp every week. Blood was sampled from patients pre-sensitization (week 0) and at 2, 6 and about 24 weeks after DPC sensitization. Patch tests used Finn chambers with 0.01% DPC on the upper back, scored after 6 days by International Contact Dermatitis Research Group standards. Peripheral blood TCR repertoire changes were tracked in vivo in alopecia patients during primary and secondary sensitization to the hapten diphenylcyclopropenone (DPC). Libraries were combined into a pool for sequencing, and differences in TCR yield between samples came mainly from small differences in library volumes within the pool. Blood for TCR sequencing was provided by twenty-nine alopecia patients at one to four time points (pre-sensitization, 2, 6 and 24 weeks). Results the study describes overall, beyond this receptor: Significantly more large CDR3 similarity clusters were formed by expanded TCRs than by pre-sensitization or healthy control sets, consistent with antigen-driven responses. After repeated subsampling, changes were observed in the strength of the expansion versus patch-test correlation and in the threshold at which the correlation became significant. A positive correlation was found between the number of PT1 expanded TCRs and patch test score, with significance reached at thresholds 8, 16 and 32 but not 4. Alopecia, a presumed autoimmune disease, was present in all patients, so the immune response of the patients might differ from that of healthy individuals. The number of TCRs above 1 in 1000 frequency did not change with DPC sensitization; there was no evidence of global repertoire structure alterations.

Libraries were constructed by RACE. For sequencing, a NextSeq 500 was employed. Library preparation attached unique molecular identifiers to individual cDNA molecules for quantitative, reproducible TCR counting. From each blood RNA sample, both TCR alpha and TCR beta chains were sequenced. Concerning the study's data processing: The median number of TCRs per sample was around 100,000, ranging from about 23,224 to 700,000. The Decombinator software suite was used to annotate the V, J and CDR3 of the TCR reads. To make PS versus PT1 abundance plots, every sample was subsampled to the same number of TCRs (28,000). TCRs were defined as expanded if absent before sensitization and observed at least eight times at the 2-week time point. In TCRdb, the public reads were trimmed at Q25 with fastp and aligned with MiXCR, with productive beta chains retained. Rows matching on CDR3 protein sequence are summarized as one entry with the most common DNA and genes. Clone size and V and J calls follow TCRdb, not the original study. The sample profile shows roughly 120,000 distinct CDR3 sequences; about 12% of them were found once. The ten top clones hold just over 1.4% of the sample.

This receptor was taken from a woman aged 45-59 years with alopecia areata. Some clones in this sample may be carry-over from other donors' samples. The V gene is TRBV6-5 and the J gene is TRBJ2-7; 6 matching bases give a weak D call of TRBD2. The starting material was whole blood, obtained in connection with sensitization to the hapten diphenylcyclopropenone (DPC). The nucleotides read TGTGCCAGCAGTTACTCGATCGTAGGGCGGGGCTCCTACGAGCAGTACTTC. Protein translation: CASSYSIVGRGSYEQYF.